Each of the 3 T cell receptor beta chains below was sequenced from the same sample in a study of blood T cell repertoires in COVID-19. Sequencing was performed with immunoSEQ multiplex PCR; in TCRdb, only in-frame clones are kept and a portion is missing. Of about 310,000 clones in the sample, roughly 89% were seen once. The specimen sequenced was PBMCs or T cells enriched from blood (not recorded which). These receptors came from a woman aged 18-29 years with acute COVID-19.

The gene calls are TRBV5-4 and TRBJ1-2; TRBD1 agrees at 7 bases. Germline CDR1 is SGHNT and CDR2 is YYREEE (reference sequence). Trimming cost V 6 bases and J 6 bases; bases outside gene matches: 17. This CDR3 is built from 16 residues. The CDR3 bases are TGTGCCAGCACCCCAGGGGGACTTCCAATAGAGGATGGCTACACCTTC. This translates into CASTPGGLPIEDGYTF.

The chain carries TRBV28 and TRBJ2-2; D gene ambiguous. Germline CDR1 reads MDHEN; CDR2 reads SYDVKM. The CDR3 totals 13 residues. Trimming took off 2 bases at V and 6 bases at J, with 7 bases between the two ends. CDR3 amino acids: CASSLAGPGELFF. CDR3 DNA sequence: TGTGCCAGCAGTTTAGCAGGCCCCGGGGAGCTGTTTTTT.

The rearrangement links TRBV2 to TRBJ1-3; 8 bases are a match to TRBD1. The CDR3 spans 13 residues. Trimming at V came to 7 bases and at J to 2 bases, leaving 1 base not matched to a gene. Germline lookup yields CDR1 SNHLY and CDR2 FYNNEI. As DNA, the CDR3 is TGTGCCAGCACGACAGGGGCTGGAAACACCATATATTTT. Its translation is CASTTGAGNTIYF.